This T cell receptor beta chain was identified during a study of somatic mutations in cytotoxic T cells in rheumatoid arthritis (dated by TCRdb to 2015 to 2018). Notes on the research overall: Peripheral blood (about 32 ml EDTA) was collected from patients immediately after diagnosis and before any treatment began. A FACSAria II or Sony SH800 was used to flow-sort some V beta antibody-stained T-cell populations at nearly 100% purity, and TCRB sequencing was also done on sorted V beta1+ cells. To characterize clonality, the study used TCRB deep sequencing while asking whether somatic mutations are carried by expanded CD8+ T-cell clones in newly diagnosed, untreated rheumatoid arthritis. For 65 to 80 rheumatoid arthritis patients and some 21 healthy controls, TCRB deep sequencing was carried out. Median age was essentially the same in the patient group and the control group.

Results the study describes overall, beyond this receptor: An increase of CD8+ clonality with age was seen in patients (Spearman r ≈ 0.49) but not in healthy controls. Rheumatoid arthritis patients and age-matched healthy controls did not significantly differ in CD8+ T-cell clonality. The largest CD8+ clone made up more than 20% of CD8+ cells in about an eighth of the roughly 60 patients, and blood and synovial fluid shared several identical CD8+ TCRB sequences. The expanded CD8+ clones had unknown antigen targets, and not appearing in virus-specific databases did not rule out that they were virus-specific.

CD4+ and CD8+ cells were isolated by positive magnetic bead selection on an AutoMACS, and purity was checked by flow cytometry. Initial screening for clonal expansions relied on flow cytometry with a TCR V beta antibody panel, after which sorted CD8+ fractions underwent TCRB deep sequencing for characterization. Ficoll-Paque PLUS density gradient separation was used to isolate peripheral blood mononuclear cells. DNA was extracted from CD4-enriched, CD8-enriched or PBMC samples with Nucleospin Tissue or Tissue XS kits and quantified with a Qubit 2.0 fluorometer. As regards this clone: Its cognate antigen has yet to be identified. No quality values exist for individual bases; no much larger clone is one base distant.

The immunoSEQ assay was applied to genomic DNA for TCRB CDR3 sequencing. The paper's data handling went like this. Published virus-specific TCRB sequences were compared with patient CD8+ clones larger than 1%, and only a few matches were found. Nothing other than productive TCRB rearrangements was included in the analyses. Clonality was calculated as a Shannon entropy-based productive clonality index, and a clone was defined by a unique TCRB CDR3 sequence. Repertoire overlap for a pair of samples was computed from each clone's template counts relative to total templates per sample. V-gene usage from TCRB sequencing and V-gene usage measured by flow cytometry were correlated (Spearman r of under 0.7). TCRdb re-hosts the immuneACCESS table, in-frame sequences only. Its copies lack some clones; in the studies checked, an unresolved V gene accounts for under half of them, and the cause for the rest is not known. That table is the source of V, J and clone size, and D and trimming were worked out from the DNA. The sample yields thousands of clones; about four fifths were counted once. Approximately 30% of the sample rests with the top ten.

This sequence originates from a woman aged 60-75 years with rheumatoid arthritis. Sequenced: CD8+ T cells sorted from blood.

In nucleotides, the sequence is TGTGCCAGCAGTGAAGTGGAGGCGGGGGACCCCTACGAGCAGTACGTC. Translated, this is CASSEVEAGDPYEQYV. The sequence is built from TRBV6-1 and TRBJ2-7, with 7 bases in between that match TRBD2. V is cut back by 1 base and J by 2 bases, with 8 bases in the junction unmatched. Inclusive of the bounding cysteine and valine, the CDR3 is 16 residues long. The only DNA kept is the CDR3, 48 bases in frame from the first base. Via the germline V gene, CDR1 is MNHNS and CDR2 SASEGT.